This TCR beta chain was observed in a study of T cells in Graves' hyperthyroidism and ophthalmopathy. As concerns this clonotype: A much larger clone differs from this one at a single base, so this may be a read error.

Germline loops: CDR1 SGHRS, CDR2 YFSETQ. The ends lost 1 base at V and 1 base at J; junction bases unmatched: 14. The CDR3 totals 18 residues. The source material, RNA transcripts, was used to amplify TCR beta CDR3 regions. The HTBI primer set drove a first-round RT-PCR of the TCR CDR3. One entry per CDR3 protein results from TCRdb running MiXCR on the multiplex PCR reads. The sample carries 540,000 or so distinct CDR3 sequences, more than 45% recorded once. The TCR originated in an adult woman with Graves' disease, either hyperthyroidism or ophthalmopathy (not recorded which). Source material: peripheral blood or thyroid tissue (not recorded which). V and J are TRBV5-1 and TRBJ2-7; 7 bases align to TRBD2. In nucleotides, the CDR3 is TGCGCCAGCAGCTTGACCGGGGGGACCTCCTGGAGGTCCTACGAGCAGTACTTC. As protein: CASSLTGGTSWRSYEQYF.